The 2 T cell receptor beta chains below come from one sample, sequenced in a study of blood T cell repertoires in COVID-19 (dated by TCRdb to about 2020). Preparation of the library involved the immunoSEQ multiplex PCR assay. Imported from immuneACCESS, the table was reduced by TCRdb to in-frame sequences with V and J called. These copies leave out some clones; in studies compared against another copy, an unresolved V gene accounts for under half, and the cause of the remainder is not known. The sample profile shows tens of thousands of clones; 65% to 90% of them were found once. Around 25% of the sample is held by the ten biggest clonotypes. Sequencing was performed on peripheral blood. These TCRs come from a man between 60 and 70 years old with acute or convalescent COVID-19.

The genes are TRBV6-5 and TRBJ1-5, with D unclear. V was trimmed by 2 bases and J by 2 bases, leaving 7 bases between them. The CDR3 sequence is 14 residues long. Germline assignment: CDR1 MNHEY and CDR2 SVGAGI. The DNA for the CDR3 is TGTGCCAGCAGTTACCAGCGAGGCAATCAGCCCCAGCATTTT. Amino acid sequence: CASSYQRGNQPQHF.

This clone was seen just once. The rearrangement joins TRBV4-3 to TRBJ1-1; D might be TRBD1 (6 bases). The CDR3 sequence is 16 residues long. Germline V gene data show CDR1 as LGHNA and CDR2 as YSLEER. Trimming removed 0 bases from V and 4 bases from J, with 15 bases in between. DNA of the CDR3: TGCGCCAGCAGCCAAGAACCGTGGGGGCTTTTCACTGAAGCTTTCTTT. Its protein product is CASSQEPWGLFTEAFF.